These 6 T cell receptor beta chains originate from one sample sequenced in a study of OX40 agonist ivuxolimab in advanced cancers. Clones were read by immunoSEQ multiplex PCR, and TCRdb kept only the in-frame ones, dropping some. The sample has 90,000 to 100,000 clones, about 96% seen once. Sequenced material: CD4+ or CD8+ T cells sorted from blood, taken in a trial of the OX40 agonist ivuxolimab. The receptors originated from an adult with an advanced solid tumor such as melanoma, head and neck, liver or kidney cancer.

The V and J genes are TRBV4-2 and TRBJ2-2; D is possibly TRBD2 (5 bases). The germline CDR1 and CDR2 sequences are LGHNA and YNFKEQ. V lost 0 bases to trimming and J lost 5 bases, with 7 bases between them. The CDR3 is made up of 14 amino acids. The CDR3 protein is CASSQEGSTGELFF. As DNA, the CDR3 is TGTGCCAGCAGCCAAGAGGGGAGTACCGGGGAGCTGTTTTTT.

The rearrangement links TRBV19 to TRBJ1-5; TRBD1 is a possible D gene (6 bases). The CDR3 is 15 amino acids. V lost 8 bases and J 0 bases, leaving 14 bases between the germline ends. CDR1 is LNHDA, CDR2 SQIVND, per germline (reference sequence). Here the CDR3 DNA reads TGTGCCAGTGGTTTGGACAGCTATAGCAATCAGCCCCAGCATTTT. Translated: CASGLDSYSNQPQHF.

Only one count was recorded for this clone. This rearrangement joins TRBV19 to TRBJ2-7; D is undetermined. The V gene's germline CDR1 is LNHDA and CDR2 SQIVND (reference sequence). The CDR3 loop spans 14 amino acids. Trimming removed 3 bases at V and 2 bases at J, with 11 bases between. The chain's CDR3 is CASSMKPKTYEQYF. The DNA for the CDR3 is TGTGCCAGTAGTATGAAACCGAAGACCTACGAGCAGTACTTC.

The gene calls are TRBV27 and TRBJ2-7, with TRBD2 identical over 8 bases. V lost 5 bases, J lost 7 bases, and 10 bases stayed unmatched. The CDR3 is 14 residues long. The V gene's germline CDR1 is MNHEY and CDR2 SMNVEV (reference sequence). CDR3 sequence: CASSTGLAREEQYF. The CDR3 nucleotides are TGTGCCAGCAGTACAGGACTAGCACGGGAAGAGCAGTACTTC.

As concerns this clone: Different DNA sequences within this sample yield the same CDR3. The V and J genes are TRBV9 and TRBJ2-7, with TRBD2 as a possible D gene (6 bases). The V end lost 0 bases, the J end lost 0 bases, and 10 bases lay between the germline ends. Per the germline V gene, CDR1 is SGDLS and CDR2 is YYNGEE. The CDR3 runs to 15 residues. Written as DNA, the CDR3 is TGTGCCAGCAGCGTAGCTGGGGGGAGCTCCTACGAGCAGTACTTC. It encodes CASSVAGGSSYEQYF.

The chain couples TRBV4-1 to TRBJ1-2, with D perhaps TRBD1 (5 bases). This CDR3 contains 17 residues. The V end lost 7 bases, the J end lost 1 base, and 22 bases lay between the germline ends. Germline V gene sequence: CDR1 MGHRA, CDR2 YSYEKL. As DNA, the CDR3 is TGCGCCAGCAATTCAAATGATGAGGGACGGAATAACTATGGCTACACCTTC. This codes for CASNSNDEGRNNYGYTF.